The present TCR beta chain was sequenced within a study of blood T cell repertoires in COVID-19. Overall study context: Sources were T cells, B-cell-depleted T cells, or PBMCs; the material itself was cDNA or gDNA.

Using immunoSEQ multiplex PCR, the repertoire was profiled, and TCRdb retains in-frame clones only, with some absent. The profile shows about 180,000 clones, over 65% of them singletons. CDR3 length: 15 residues. J lost 4 bases, V lost 5 bases, and 3 bases had no gene match. From germline, CDR1 is KGHDR and CDR2 SFDVKD. Seattle-derived patients entered the study during active infection and were followed longitudinally. The sequenced material came from peripheral blood. The receptor was derived from a person aged 65 to 79 with COVID-19, enrolled during active disease. The chain combines TRBV24-1 with TRBJ1-5, with 11 bases that match TRBD1. DNA for the CDR3: TGTGCCACCAGTGCCGGGACAGGGGGAAATCAGCCCCAGCATTTT. Its translation: CATSAGTGGNQPQHF.